The 3 T cell receptor beta chains below all came from one sample that was sequenced in a study of blood T cell repertoires in COVID-19. Repertoires were generated with immunoSEQ multiplex PCR, while TCRdb's copy carries only in-frame clones and drops some. Of under 250,000 clones detected, approximately 90% appear once; the ten largest clones hold about 0.8%. Specimen: peripheral blood. Receptor source: a man aged 55 to 70 with COVID-19, enrolled during active disease.

V gene TRBV4-1 combines with J gene TRBJ1-1, with a possible D match to TRBD1 (6 bases). With 1 base removed from V and 4 bases from J, the gap between germline ends came to 19 bases. The CDR3 spans 17 residues. Germline CDR1 is MGHRA and CDR2 is YSYEKL. CDR3 residues: CASSQAWSGGLGTEAFF. In nucleotides, the CDR3 is TGCGCCAGCAGCCAAGCATGGTCGGGGGGCCTGGGCACTGAAGCTTTCTTT.

Only a few counts were recorded for this clone. This chain links TRBV27 with TRBJ2-7; maybe TRBD1 (6 bases). The CDR3 contains 15 residues. V was clipped by 0 bases and J by 3 bases, with 12 bases between them. The germline CDR1 and CDR2 sequences are MNHEY and SMNVEV (reference sequence). CDR3 sequence: CASSLSAGAIYEQYF. For the CDR3, the DNA is TGTGCCAGCAGTTTATCAGCAGGGGCCATCTACGAGCAGTACTTC.

The V gene is TRBV6-1, the J gene TRBJ2-2, with 10 bases aligning to TRBD1. V lost 0 bases, J lost 1 base, and 11 bases stayed unmatched. The CDR3 spans 20 residues. CDR1 is MNHNS and CDR2 is SASEGT in the germline V gene. The CDR3 DNA is TGTGCCAGCAGTGAAGCGGGACAGGGGTACTCGCCGCTGAACACCGGGGAGCTGTTTTTT. Its translation is CASSEAGQGYSPLNTGELFF.